This T cell receptor beta chain originates from a study of cytomegalovirus exposure and HLA in healthy donors. Broader study findings: In an earlier analysis, in approximately 630 donors, most V segments appeared productive either ~90% or ~30% of the time.

The V and J ends lost 3 bases and 5 bases, in that order; junction bases with no gene match: 5. This CDR3 has 15 residues. Germline CDR1 is SEHNR and CDR2 is FQNEAQ (reference sequence). Primers for the PCR totalled 60 Vbeta and 13 Jbeta. Data came from immunoSEQ multiplex PCR; TCRdb stores just in-frame clones and leaves some out. The sample records fewer than 250,000 clones, around 79% being singletons. To note about this clone: The target antigen is unknown.

This clonotype was sampled from a man younger than 35 in good health and CMV-seronegative. The chain couples TRBV7-9 to TRBJ2-1; 9 bases agree with TRBD2. The sequenced sample was PBMCs. This CDR3 is CASSFGTSPHNEQFF. The CDR3 DNA is TGTGCCAGCAGCTTCGGGACTAGCCCCCACAATGAGCAGTTCTTC.